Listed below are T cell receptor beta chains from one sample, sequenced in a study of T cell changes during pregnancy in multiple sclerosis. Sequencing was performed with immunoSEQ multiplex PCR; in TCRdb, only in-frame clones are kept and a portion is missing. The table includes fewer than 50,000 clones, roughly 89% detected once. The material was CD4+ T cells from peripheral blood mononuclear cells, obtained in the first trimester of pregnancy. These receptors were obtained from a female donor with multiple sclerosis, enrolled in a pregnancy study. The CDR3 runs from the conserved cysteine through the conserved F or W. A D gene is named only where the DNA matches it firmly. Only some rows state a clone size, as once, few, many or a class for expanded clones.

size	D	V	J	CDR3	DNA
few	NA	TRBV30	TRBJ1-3	CAWSRVSGNTIYF	TGTGCCTGGTCCCGCGTCTCTGGAAACACCATATATTTT
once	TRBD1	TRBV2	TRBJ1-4	CASTARGRSNEKLFF	TGTGCCAGCACGGCCAGGGGGCGATCTAATGAAAAACTGTTTTTT
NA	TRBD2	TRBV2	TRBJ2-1	CASSASGGTYNEQFF	TGTGCCAGCAGTGCTAGCGGGGGGACCTACAATGAGCAGTTCTTC
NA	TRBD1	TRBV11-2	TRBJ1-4	CASSFKNRDRAPEKLFF	TGTGCCAGCAGCTTCAAAAACCGGGACAGGGCCCCCGAAAAACTGTTTTTT
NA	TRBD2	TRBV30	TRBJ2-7	CAWSRRESSEQYF	TGTGCCTGGAGTAGGCGGGAGTCCAGCGAGCAGTACTTC
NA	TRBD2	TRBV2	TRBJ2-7	CASKRTSGRTVSYEQYF	TGTGCCAGTAAAAGGACTAGCGGGCGCACGGTCTCCTACGAGCAGTACTTC
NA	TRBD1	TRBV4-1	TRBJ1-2	CASSQIQGAHLGGYTF	TGCGCCAGCAGCCAGATACAGGGGGCGCATCTAGGAGGCTACACCTTC
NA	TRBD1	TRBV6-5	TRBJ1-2	CASRHGTVGYGYTF	TGTGCCAGCAGACACGGGACAGTCGGCTATGGCTACACCTTC
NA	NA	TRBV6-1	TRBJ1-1	CASSESVPNTEAFF	TGTGCCAGCAGTGAATCGGTCCCGAACACTGAAGCTTTCTTT
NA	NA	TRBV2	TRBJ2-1	CASTAQRASYNEQFF	TGTGCCAGCACGGCCCAGCGGGCGTCCTACAATGAGCAGTTCTTC
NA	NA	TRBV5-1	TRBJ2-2	CASSLDSLLLPGGELFF	TGCGCCAGCAGCTTGGACTCTCTCCTCCTGCCCGGCGGGGAGCTGTTTTTT
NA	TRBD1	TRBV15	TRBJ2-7	CATRQGVSYEQYF	TGTGCCACCCGGCAGGGGGTCTCCTACGAGCAGTACTTC
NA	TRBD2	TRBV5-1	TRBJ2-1	CASSLGGGREDNEQFF	TGCGCCAGCAGCCTTGGGGGGGGGCGGGAGGACAATGAGCAGTTCTTC
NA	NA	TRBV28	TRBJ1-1	CASWSQLGQAFF	TGTGCCAGCTGGTCACAGCTTGGCCAAGCTTTCTTT
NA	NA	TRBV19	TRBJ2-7	CASSIRGRGGKSYEQYF	TGTGCCAGTAGTATTCGGGGTCGTGGCGGGAAGTCCTACGAGCAGTACTTC
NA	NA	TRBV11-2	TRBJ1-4	CASSFRGGREKLFF	TGTGCCAGCAGCTTTCGAGGGGGAAGGGAAAAACTGTTTTTT
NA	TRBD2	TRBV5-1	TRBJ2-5	CASSPGLAGVFFTNF	TGCGCCAGCAGCCCGGGACTAGCGGGAGTTTTCTTCACAAACTTC
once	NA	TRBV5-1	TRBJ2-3	CASSLKHSPLTSTDTQYF	TGCGCCAGCAGCTTAAAACACTCGCCCCTGACTAGCACAGATACGCAGTATTTT
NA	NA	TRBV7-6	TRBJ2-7	CASSLGQVSYEQYF	TGTGCCAGCAGCTTAGGGCAGGTCTCCTACGAGCAGTACTTC
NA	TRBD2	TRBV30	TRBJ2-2	CAWTRGGPTGELFF	TGTGCCTGGACTCGGGGGGGGCCAACCGGGGAGCTGTTTTTT
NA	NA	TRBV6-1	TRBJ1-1	CASRRRGGGTEAFF	TGTGCCAGCAGACGCAGGGGTGGGGGAACTGAAGCTTTCTTT
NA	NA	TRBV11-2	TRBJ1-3	CASSLATGLRGNTIYF	TGTGCCAGCAGCTTAGCGACAGGTCTGAGGGGAAACACCATATATTTT
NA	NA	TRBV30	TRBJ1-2	CAWSVEGGNYGYTF	TGTGCCTGGAGTGTAGAGGGAGGGAACTATGGCTACACCTTC
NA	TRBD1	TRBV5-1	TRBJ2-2	CASSLSKGGLGTGELFF	TGCGCCAGCAGCTTATCTAAAGGGGGCTTGGGCACCGGGGAGCTGTTTTTT
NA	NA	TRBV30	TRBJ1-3	CAFGLRSGNTIYF	TGTGCCTTTGGACTGCGCTCTGGAAACACCATATATTTT
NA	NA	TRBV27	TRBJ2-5	CASSQAAGRETQYF	TGTGCCAGCAGCCAAGCGGCAGGGAGGGAGACCCAGTACTTC
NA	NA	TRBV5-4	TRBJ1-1	CASSFSITNTEAFF	TGTGCCAGCAGCTTTAGTATAACTAACACTGAAGCTTTCTTT
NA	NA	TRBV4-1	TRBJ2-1	CASSRGPGGLQDNEQFF	TGCGCCAGCAGCCGAGGCCCAGGGGGACTCCAGGACAATGAGCAGTTCTTC
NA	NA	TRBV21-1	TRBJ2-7	CASSPRKRGLAGSYEQYF	TGTGCCAGCAGCCCCCGAAAAAGAGGACTAGCGGGGTCCTACGAGCAGTACTTC
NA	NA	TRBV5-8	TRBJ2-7	CASSLATDGVSEQYF	TGTGCCAGCAGCTTGGCCACGGACGGGGTCTCCGAGCAGTACTTC
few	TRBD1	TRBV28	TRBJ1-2	CASRTGNYGYTF	TGTGCCAGCAGGACAGGGAACTATGGCTACACCTTC
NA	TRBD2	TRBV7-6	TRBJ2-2	CATGEGTGELFF	TGTGCCACGGGGGAGGGGACCGGGGAGCTGTTTTTT
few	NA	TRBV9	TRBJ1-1	CASSVTSDAATEAFF	TGTGCCAGCAGCGTAACTAGTGACGCCGCCACTGAAGCTTTCTTT